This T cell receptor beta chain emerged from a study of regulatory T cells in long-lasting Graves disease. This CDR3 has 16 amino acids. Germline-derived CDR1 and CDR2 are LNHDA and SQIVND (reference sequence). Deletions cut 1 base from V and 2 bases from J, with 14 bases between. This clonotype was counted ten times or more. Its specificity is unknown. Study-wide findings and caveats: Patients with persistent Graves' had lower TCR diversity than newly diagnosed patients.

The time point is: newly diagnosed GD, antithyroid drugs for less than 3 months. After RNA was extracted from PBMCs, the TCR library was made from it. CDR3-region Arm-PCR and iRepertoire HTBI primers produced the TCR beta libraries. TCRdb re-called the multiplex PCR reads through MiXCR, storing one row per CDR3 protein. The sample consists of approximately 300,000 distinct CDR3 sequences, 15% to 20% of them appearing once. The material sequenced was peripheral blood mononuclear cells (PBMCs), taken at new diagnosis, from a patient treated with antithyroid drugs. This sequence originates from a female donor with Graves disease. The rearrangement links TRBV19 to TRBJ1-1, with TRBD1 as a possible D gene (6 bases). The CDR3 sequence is CASSIGVGQTNTEAFF. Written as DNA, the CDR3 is TGTGCCAGTAGTATAGGCGTGGGACAAACCAACACTGAAGCTTTCTTT.